The 7 T cell receptor beta chains presented below share a single source sample, sequenced in a study of glioma-infiltrating T cells after dendritic cell vaccination. The assay was immunoSEQ multiplex PCR, and TCRdb's table has in-frame clones only and misses some. Among over 90,000 clones, roughly 79% were seen once, and the ten largest hold approximately 12%. Source: blood, taken before dendritic cell vaccination. The source is a human donor with glioblastoma.

This chain uses TRBV4-1 with TRBJ1-5, with a possible D match to TRBD1 (5 bases). V lost 1 base and J lost 0, with 13 bases in between. The CDR3 consists of 17 residues. Germline loops: CDR1 MGHRA, CDR2 YSYEKL. The CDR3 DNA follows: TGCGCCAGCAGCCAAGGGCCGAGGCAGGGTAGCAATCAGCCCCAGCATTTT. Translation: CASSQGPRQGSNQPQHF.

The chain uses TRBV5-1 and TRBJ2-1; 8 bases agree with TRBD1. The germline V gene has CDR1 SGHRS and CDR2 YFSETQ. The CDR3 consists of 16 residues. V was clipped by 3 bases and J by 6 bases; unmatched bases: 11. Here the CDR3 reads CASSSGTGKFFNEQFF. The CDR3 nucleotides read TGCGCCAGCAGCTCCGGGACAGGCAAGTTTTTCAATGAGCAGTTCTTC. Full variable domain (outside the CDR3, taken from reference TRBV5-1 and TRBJ2-1): KAGVTQTPRYLIKTRGQQVTLSCSPISGHRSVSWYQQTPGQGLQFLFEYFSETQRNKGNFPGRFSGRQFSNSRSEMNVSTLELGDSALYLCASSSGTGKFFNEQFFGPGTRLTVL.

This clone has more than one count but fewer than ten. The V gene is TRBV4-1, the J gene TRBJ1-2; D call uncertain. Germline values: CDR1 MGHRA, CDR2 YSYEKL. The CDR3 is made up of 14 amino acids. Trimming took off 3 bases at V and 2 bases at J, with 10 bases between the two ends. CDR3 sequence (DNA): TGCGCCAGCAGCCAGGGCAGGATGAACTATGGCTACACCTTC. As protein: CASSQGRMNYGYTF.

In its sample, this clone was seen a few times. The chain is built from TRBV5-1 and TRBJ2-2; D gene uncertain. The CDR3 spans 15 residues. V was shortened by 2 bases and J by 1 base, with 9 bases between the two germline ends. Germline CDR1 reads SGHRS; CDR2 reads YFSETQ. The CDR3 DNA sequence: TGCGCCAGCAGCTTAAACGCGAGGAACACCGGGGAGCTGTTTTTT. It is translated as CASSLNARNTGELFF.

This chain uses TRBV29-1 with TRBJ1-2; possibly TRBD1 for D (6 bases). Germline values: CDR1 SQVTM, CDR2 ANQGSEA. The CDR3 length is 13 residues. Trimming shortened V by 1 base and J by 7 bases, and 13 bases separated the two germline ends. The CDR3: CSVEVQGFGGYTF. Here the CDR3 DNA reads TGCAGCGTTGAAGTCCAGGGGTTCGGTGGCTACACCTTC.

The chain combines TRBV19 with TRBJ1-6; possible D gene TRBD1, 6 bases. Trimming cost V 2 bases and J 6 bases, with 20 bases left between them. Germline V CDR1 and CDR2: LNHDA, SQIVND (reference sequence). The CDR3 totals 18 residues. The CDR3 coding sequence is TGTGCCAGTAGTATAACTGGCTTTAGGGACACCAGTAATTCACCCCTCCACTTT. This gives the protein CASSITGFRDTSNSPLHF.

This chain joins TRBV5-1 and TRBJ2-1, with TRBD1 identical over 7 bases. V trimming: 2 bases; J trimming: 7 bases; junction bases outside the gene matches: 9. Germline loops: CDR1 SGHRS, CDR2 YFSETQ. There are 15 residues in the CDR3. The CDR3 loop is CASSFPKGARNEQFF. The CDR3 DNA is TGCGCCAGCAGCTTCCCAAAGGGGGCGCGGAATGAGCAGTTCTTC.